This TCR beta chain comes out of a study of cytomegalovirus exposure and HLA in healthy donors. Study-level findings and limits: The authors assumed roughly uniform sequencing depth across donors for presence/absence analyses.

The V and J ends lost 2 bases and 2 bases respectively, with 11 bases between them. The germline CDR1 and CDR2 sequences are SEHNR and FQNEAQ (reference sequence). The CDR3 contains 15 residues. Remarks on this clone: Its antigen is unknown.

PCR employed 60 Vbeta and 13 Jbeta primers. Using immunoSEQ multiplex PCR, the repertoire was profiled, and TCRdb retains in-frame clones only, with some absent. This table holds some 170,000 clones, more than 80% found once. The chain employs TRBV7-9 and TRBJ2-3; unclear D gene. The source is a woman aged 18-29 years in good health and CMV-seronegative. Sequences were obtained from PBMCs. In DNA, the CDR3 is TGTGCCAGCAGCTTATCGTTATCGTTCACAGATACGCAGTATTTT. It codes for CASSLSLSFTDTQYF.